The rows below give T cell receptor beta chains drawn from one sample of a study of shared clonotypes between healthy human individuals. TCRdb keeps only in-frame clones here, not all; method: immunoSEQ multiplex PCR. The sample records approximately 1,000,000 clones, about 80% being singletons. Sequences were obtained from memory CD4+ T cells from PBMCs. The receptors come from a man aged 18 to 29 in good health. Some clones in this sample may be carry-over from other donors' samples. CDR3s include the opening cysteine and the closing phenylalanine or tryptophan. Each record gives: clone size, D gene, J gene, V gene, CDR3 DNA, CDR3 protein. The D gene is left open where the match is weak. The size entry is marked missing in some rows and otherwise reads once, few, many or a size class.

clone size: NA; D gene: TRBD2; J gene: TRBJ2-5; V gene: TRBV11-2; CDR3 DNA: TGTGCCAGCAGCTTGCTGGGGGGGGAGACCCAGTACTTC; CDR3 protein: CASSLLGGETQYF
clone size: NA; D gene: NA; J gene: TRBJ2-3; V gene: TRBV5-1; CDR3 DNA: TGCGCCAGCAGCTTGGATCCGGGAGTCACAGATACGCAGTATTTT; CDR3 protein: CASSLDPGVTDTQYF
clone size: few; D gene: NA; J gene: TRBJ2-2; V gene: TRBV28; CDR3 DNA: TGTGCCAGCAGTCAACCGGACGGCGGGGAGCTGTTTTTT; CDR3 protein: CASSQPDGGELFF
clone size: NA; D gene: TRBD1; J gene: TRBJ1-1; V gene: TRBV5-1; CDR3 DNA: TGCGCCAGCACAAGAAGAGGGGGCACTTTGGACACTGAAGCTTTCTTT; CDR3 protein: CASTRRGGTLDTEAFF
clone size: NA; D gene: NA; J gene: TRBJ1-2; V gene: TRBV27; CDR3 DNA: TGTGCCAGCAGCGACCGGACGGGCAACTATGGCTACACCTTC; CDR3 protein: CASSDRTGNYGYTF
clone size: NA; D gene: NA; J gene: TRBJ2-3; V gene: TRBV5-1; CDR3 DNA: TGCGCCAGCAGCTTGGGGGCTCAAACCTCCGGATTGGATACGCAGTATTTT; CDR3 protein: CASSLGAQTSGLDTQYF
clone size: NA; D gene: TRBD2; J gene: TRBJ2-2; V gene: TRBV5-8; CDR3 DNA: TGTGCCAGCAGGTCCGGGACTACCACGAACACCGGGGAGCTGTTTTTT; CDR3 protein: CASRSGTTTNTGELFF
clone size: NA; D gene: NA; J gene: TRBJ1-2; V gene: TRBV2; CDR3 DNA: TGTGCCAGCAGTACTGGGCCCCGGAGGGGCTACACCTTC; CDR3 protein: CASSTGPRRGYTF
clone size: once; D gene: TRBD1; J gene: TRBJ1-5; V gene: TRBV4-3; CDR3 DNA: TGCGCCAGCAGCCAGGACAGGGGACAGCCCCAGCATTTT; CDR3 protein: CASSQDRGQPQHF
clone size: once; D gene: TRBD2; J gene: TRBJ2-3; V gene: TRBV6-6; CDR3 DNA: TGTGCCAGCAGGGAGGGACTAGCGGGAACAGATACGCAGTATTTT; CDR3 protein: CASREGLAGTDTQYF
clone size: NA; D gene: NA; J gene: TRBJ2-7; V gene: TRBV7-2; CDR3 DNA: TGTGCCAGCACCCAAGGGGTTGGCGGAGAGCAGTACTTC; CDR3 protein: CASTQGVGGEQYF
clone size: few; D gene: TRBD2; J gene: TRBJ2-1; V gene: TRBV6-1; CDR3 DNA: TGTGCCAGCCAAGAGGGACTAGCGGGAGTCGGTGAGCAGTTCTTC; CDR3 protein: CASQEGLAGVGEQFF
clone size: few; D gene: TRBD1; J gene: TRBJ1-2; V gene: TRBV19; CDR3 DNA: TGTGCCAGTAGTGGCGACAGGGAGAATGGCTACACCTTC; CDR3 protein: CASSGDRENGYTF
clone size: NA; D gene: NA; J gene: TRBJ2-5; V gene: TRBV25-1; CDR3 DNA: TGTGCCAGCAGTGAGTACAATAGGGATTTCGAGACCCAGTACTTC; CDR3 protein: CASSEYNRDFETQYF
clone size: NA; D gene: NA; J gene: TRBJ1-3; V gene: TRBV15; CDR3 DNA: TGTGCCACCAGCAGAGTTGCTTCTGGAAACACCATATATTTT; CDR3 protein: CATSRVASGNTIYF
clone size: few; D gene: NA; J gene: TRBJ2-7; V gene: TRBV18; CDR3 DNA: TGTGCCAGCTCACCTGGCGCACGCTACGAGCAGTACTTC; CDR3 protein: CASSPGARYEQYF
clone size: NA; D gene: TRBD1; J gene: TRBJ1-4; V gene: TRBV9; CDR3 DNA: TGTGCCAGCAGCACGAGGGGGCTTGGTGAAAAACTGTTTTTT; CDR3 protein: CASSTRGLGEKLFF
clone size: NA; D gene: TRBD1; J gene: TRBJ1-5; V gene: TRBV2; CDR3 DNA: TGTGCCAGCAGTGATAGGACAGGCGGACAGCCCCAGCATTTT; CDR3 protein: CASSDRTGGQPQHF
clone size: NA; D gene: TRBD1; J gene: TRBJ1-1; V gene: TRBV28; CDR3 DNA: TGTGCCACCATTGGGACAGGGGGCACTGAAGCTTTCTTT; CDR3 protein: CATIGTGGTEAFF
clone size: NA; D gene: NA; J gene: TRBJ2-7; V gene: TRBV28; CDR3 DNA: TGTGCCAGCAACGCAGGGCAACTGTACGAGCAGTACTTC; CDR3 protein: CASNAGQLYEQYF
clone size: NA; D gene: TRBD2; J gene: TRBJ2-5; V gene: TRBV5-4; CDR3 DNA: TGTGCCAGCAGCCAAGGACTAGCGGGAGTAGGACCCCCAGAGACCCAGTACTTC; CDR3 protein: CASSQGLAGVGPPETQYF
clone size: NA; D gene: TRBD2; J gene: TRBJ2-5; V gene: TRBV28; CDR3 DNA: TGTGCCAGCAGTTTAGGACTAGCGGGAGGAGAGACCCAGTACTTC; CDR3 protein: CASSLGLAGGETQYF
clone size: NA; D gene: TRBD1; J gene: TRBJ1-1; V gene: TRBV6-5; CDR3 DNA: TGTGCCAGCAGGGAAGGGAGGGGGCAAGCTTTCTTT; CDR3 protein: CASREGRGQAFF
clone size: few; D gene: NA; J gene: TRBJ2-3; V gene: TRBV5-4; CDR3 DNA: TGTGCCAGCAGCTTGTTTGGTTCCACAGATACGCAGTATTTT; CDR3 protein: CASSLFGSTDTQYF
clone size: NA; D gene: TRBD1; J gene: TRBJ2-1; V gene: TRBV12-5; CDR3 DNA: TGTGCTAGTGGACGCCGGGACAGGGTCTACAATGAGCAGTTCTTC; CDR3 protein: CASGRRDRVYNEQFF
clone size: NA; D gene: NA; J gene: TRBJ1-2; V gene: TRBV6-5; CDR3 DNA: TGTGCCAGCAGTTACTCGACGTCAGCCGGTCTGGGCTACACCTTC; CDR3 protein: CASSYSTSAGLGYTF
clone size: NA; D gene: TRBD2; J gene: TRBJ2-5; V gene: TRBV18; CDR3 DNA: TGTGCCAGCTCAAGTCGGGAGGGCCTGTCAGAGACCCAGTACTTC; CDR3 protein: CASSSREGLSETQYF
clone size: NA; D gene: NA; J gene: TRBJ1-1; V gene: TRBV7-2; CDR3 DNA: TGTGCCAGCAGCTTTCGGCACGGGGGCGGCACTGAAGCTTTCTTT; CDR3 protein: CASSFRHGGGTEAFF
clone size: few; D gene: NA; J gene: TRBJ1-2; V gene: TRBV5-1; CDR3 DNA: TGCGCCAGCAGCTTGGCCGGCTATGGCTACACCTTC; CDR3 protein: CASSLAGYGYTF
clone size: NA; D gene: NA; J gene: TRBJ1-2; V gene: TRBV18; CDR3 DNA: TGTGCCAGCTCACCTGGACAGTCTTATGGCTACACCTTC; CDR3 protein: CASSPGQSYGYTF
clone size: NA; D gene: NA; J gene: TRBJ1-2; V gene: TRBV30; CDR3 DNA: TGTGCCTGGACCCTACGTGGTCACTATGGCTACACCTTC; CDR3 protein: CAWTLRGHYGYTF
clone size: NA; D gene: NA; J gene: TRBJ1-1; V gene: TRBV19; CDR3 DNA: TGTGCCAGTAGTATCGGGCGTGGCCTGGGCGCTTTCTTT; CDR3 protein: CASSIGRGLGAFF
clone size: NA; D gene: NA; J gene: TRBJ1-3; V gene: TRBV29-1; CDR3 DNA: TGCAGCGTCCAGGAGAGCTCTGGAAACACCATATATTTT; CDR3 protein: CSVQESSGNTIYF
clone size: NA; D gene: NA; J gene: TRBJ2-5; V gene: TRBV4-1; CDR3 DNA: TGCGCCAGCAGCCAAGAGAGGGGCAGGGAGACCCAGTACTTC; CDR3 protein: CASSQERGRETQYF
clone size: NA; D gene: NA; J gene: TRBJ2-5; V gene: TRBV7-3; CDR3 DNA: TGTGCCAGCAGCCGGACGGATTCTGCAGAGACCCAGTACTTC; CDR3 protein: CASSRTDSAETQYF
clone size: NA; D gene: NA; J gene: TRBJ2-7; V gene: TRBV19; CDR3 DNA: TGTGCCAGAACCTGGGGGGGGGCAAGCTCCTACGAGCAGTACTTC; CDR3 protein: CARTWGGASSYEQYF
clone size: NA; D gene: NA; J gene: TRBJ2-5; V gene: TRBV9; CDR3 DNA: TGTGCCAGCAGCGTAGGTCTCATCGGGGGTCTCCAAGAGACCCAGTACTTC; CDR3 protein: CASSVGLIGGLQETQYF
clone size: NA; D gene: NA; J gene: TRBJ2-2; V gene: TRBV30; CDR3 DNA: TGTGCCTGGAATACCCGTAACACCGGGGAGCTGTTTTTT; CDR3 protein: CAWNTRNTGELFF
clone size: NA; D gene: NA; J gene: TRBJ2-5; V gene: TRBV28; CDR3 DNA: TGTGCCAGCGAGAGTTCGGGGGCGCAGGGAGAGACCCAGTACTTC; CDR3 protein: CASESSGAQGETQYF
clone size: once; D gene: NA; J gene: TRBJ2-1; V gene: TRBV18; CDR3 DNA: TGTGCCAGCTCACCCCGGTTCAATGAGCAGTTCTTC; CDR3 protein: CASSPRFNEQFF
clone size: NA; D gene: NA; J gene: TRBJ1-4; V gene: TRBV27; CDR3 DNA: TGTGCCAGCAGTTTCTGGGGCGAAGAAAAACTGTTTTTT; CDR3 protein: CASSFWGEEKLFF
clone size: NA; D gene: NA; J gene: TRBJ2-2; V gene: TRBV7-3; CDR3 DNA: TGTGCCAGCAGCGCCTCCGGGAGTACCGGGGAGCTGTTTTTT; CDR3 protein: CASSASGSTGELFF
clone size: NA; D gene: NA; J gene: TRBJ1-2; V gene: TRBV25-1; CDR3 DNA: TGTGCCAGCACTTCGGATCCTCACTATGGCTACACCTTC; CDR3 protein: CASTSDPHYGYTF
clone size: NA; D gene: NA; J gene: TRBJ1-5; V gene: TRBV6-6; CDR3 DNA: TGTGCCAGCAGTTACAAGCCGAATAGCAATCAGCCCCAGCATTTT; CDR3 protein: CASSYKPNSNQPQHF
clone size: NA; D gene: TRBD1; J gene: TRBJ1-2; V gene: TRBV11-2; CDR3 DNA: TGTGCCAGCAGCTTCTTGCGACAGGGACAGGGCTATGGCTACACCTTC; CDR3 protein: CASSFLRQGQGYGYTF
clone size: NA; D gene: TRBD2; J gene: TRBJ2-5; V gene: TRBV10-3; CDR3 DNA: TGTGCCATCAGTGACAGGGCGGGAGTGGAGACCCAGTACTTC; CDR3 protein: CAISDRAGVETQYF
clone size: NA; D gene: TRBD2; J gene: TRBJ2-7; V gene: TRBV18; CDR3 DNA: TGTGCCAGCTCACCTCTGGCGGGAGGTGGTTACGAGCAGTACTTC; CDR3 protein: CASSPLAGGGYEQYF
clone size: NA; D gene: NA; J gene: TRBJ1-5; V gene: TRBV21-1; CDR3 DNA: TGTGCCAGCAGCAAAAACCAGGGGGGGGGCAATCAGCCCCAGCATTTT; CDR3 protein: CASSKNQGGGNQPQHF
clone size: few; D gene: TRBD2; J gene: TRBJ2-1; V gene: TRBV28; CDR3 DNA: TGTGCCAGCACCCTACCCTCAGGTAGTAGCGGGAGCTTGAATGAGCAGTTCTTC; CDR3 protein: CASTLPSGSSGSLNEQFF
clone size: NA; D gene: NA; J gene: TRBJ1-3; V gene: TRBV30; CDR3 DNA: TGTGCCTGGAGTCCCTTCCTGGCGGGGCCCTCTGGAAACACCATATATTTT; CDR3 protein: CAWSPFLAGPSGNTIYF
clone size: NA; D gene: TRBD1; J gene: TRBJ2-2; V gene: TRBV2; CDR3 DNA: TGTGCCAGCGGGACAGGCACCGGGGAGCTGTTTTTT; CDR3 protein: CASGTGTGELFF
clone size: NA; D gene: TRBD2; J gene: TRBJ2-1; V gene: TRBV18; CDR3 DNA: TGTGCCAGCTCACCGGGACTAGCGGGCTACAATGAGCAGTTCTTC; CDR3 protein: CASSPGLAGYNEQFF
clone size: few; D gene: TRBD2; J gene: TRBJ2-7; V gene: TRBV7-2; CDR3 DNA: TGTGCCAGCAGCTTAGGGACTAGCGGGATCTACGAGCAGTACTTC; CDR3 protein: CASSLGTSGIYEQYF
clone size: NA; D gene: NA; J gene: TRBJ2-5; V gene: TRBV6-5; CDR3 DNA: TGTGCCAGCAGTCCCAACCGGGAGACCCAGTACTTC; CDR3 protein: CASSPNRETQYF
clone size: NA; D gene: NA; J gene: TRBJ2-1; V gene: TRBV7-9; CDR3 DNA: TGTGCCAGCAGCCCGAACAGGGAAGGTAGGAAGTTCTTC; CDR3 protein: CASSPNREGRKFF
clone size: NA; D gene: NA; J gene: TRBJ1-4; V gene: TRBV21-1; CDR3 DNA: TGTGCCAGCAGGGGGCAACCTAATGAAAAACTGTTTTTT; CDR3 protein: CASRGQPNEKLFF
clone size: NA; D gene: NA; J gene: TRBJ1-1; V gene: TRBV28; CDR3 DNA: TGTGCCAGCAGTTCTTTGCCCTCGGGGACTGAAGCTTTCTTT; CDR3 protein: CASSSLPSGTEAFF